A selection of T cell receptor beta chains follows, all from one sample in a study of cytomegalovirus exposure and HLA in healthy donors. This table comes from immunoSEQ multiplex PCR, and its TCRdb copy is limited to in-frame clones, with some not included. The sample includes roughly 160,000 clones, roughly 70% seen only once; the top ten take 2.8%. Sequences were obtained from PBMCs. The origin of the receptors is a woman between 25 and 40 years old in good health and CMV-seronegative. Each CDR3 is given with its conserved first and last residue. The order of the fields is D gene, V gene, J gene, clone size, CDR3 protein, CDR3 DNA. A D gene is named only where the DNA matches it firmly. The size entry is marked missing in some rows and otherwise reads once, few, many or a size class.

D: TRBD1
V: TRBV6-4
J: TRBJ1-5
size: few
CDR3: CASSAGQGQPQHF
DNA: TGTGCCAGCAGTGCCGGACAGGGCCAGCCCCAGCATTTT

D: -
V: TRBV2
J: TRBJ2-5
size: -
CDR3: CASSEGSPETQYF
DNA: TGTGCCAGCAGTGAAGGTTCTCCGGAGACCCAGTACTTC

D: -
V: TRBV18
J: TRBJ2-2
size: once
CDR3: CASSPAMPGVGELFF
DNA: TGTGCCAGCTCACCGGCGATGCCGGGAGTCGGGGAGCTGTTTTTT

D: TRBD1
V: TRBV10-3
J: TRBJ2-3
size: few
CDR3: CAISEDRATDTQYF
DNA: TGTGCCATCAGTGAGGACAGGGCCACAGATACGCAGTATTTT

D: TRBD2
V: TRBV5-6
J: TRBJ2-1
size: -
CDR3: CASSQGLAPSSYNEQFF
DNA: TGTGCCAGCAGCCAGGGACTAGCCCCGAGCTCCTACAATGAGCAGTTCTTC

D: -
V: TRBV30
J: TRBJ2-7
size: once
CDR3: CAWSPGNSYEQYF
DNA: TGTGCCTGGAGTCCAGGGAACTCCTACGAGCAGTACTTC

D: -
V: TRBV30
J: TRBJ1-1
size: -
CDR3: CAWSRGMGRRTEAFF
DNA: TGTGCCTGGAGTAGGGGGATGGGAAGGAGAACTGAAGCTTTCTTT

D: -
V: TRBV6-6
J: TRBJ1-2
size: -
CDR3: CASSYSTSLRNYGYTF
DNA: TGTGCCAGCAGTTACTCGACCTCACTACGCAACTATGGCTACACCTTC

D: TRBD1
V: TRBV4-1
J: TRBJ1-1
size: -
CDR3: CASSQEVVWRGLWTEAFF
DNA: TGCGCCAGCAGCCAAGAGGTAGTATGGAGGGGGCTGTGGACTGAAGCTTTCTTT

D: -
V: TRBV29-1
J: TRBJ1-2
size: -
CDR3: CSGSAGIKKGYGYTF
DNA: TGCAGCGGAAGTGCAGGGATTAAAAAAGGCTATGGCTACACCTTC

D: TRBD1
V: TRBV4-2
J: TRBJ2-7
size: -
CDR3: CASSQEDRVSYEQYF
DNA: TGTGCCAGCAGCCAAGAGGACAGGGTGAGCTACGAGCAGTACTTC

D: TRBD1
V: TRBV28
J: TRBJ1-6
size: few
CDR3: CASSLMDRDNSPLHF
DNA: TGTGCCAGCAGTTTAATGGACAGGGATAATTCACCCCTCCACTTT

D: -
V: TRBV6-5
J: TRBJ1-2
size: -
CDR3: CASSPGLYGYTF
DNA: TGTGCCAGCAGTCCGGGACTTTATGGCTACACCTTC

D: -
V: TRBV7-9
J: TRBJ1-5
size: -
CDR3: CASSFAEEGPQHF
DNA: TGTGCCAGCAGCTTCGCGGAGGAGGGGCCCCAGCATTTT

D: TRBD2
V: TRBV10-3
J: TRBJ2-7
size: -
CDR3: CAISVLLAGAYEQYF
DNA: TGTGCCATCAGTGTGCTACTAGCGGGAGCCTACGAGCAGTACTTC

D: TRBD2
V: TRBV6-6
J: TRBJ2-1
size: -
CDR3: CASSFTSGSTYNEQFF
DNA: TGTGCCAGCAGTTTTACTAGCGGATCAACATACAATGAGCAGTTCTTC

D: -
V: TRBV7-9
J: TRBJ2-4
size: few
CDR3: CASSLDGVVAKNIQYF
DNA: TGTGCCAGCAGCTTAGACGGGGTTGTAGCCAAAAACATTCAGTACTTC